This is a list of T cell receptor beta chains from one sample in a study of identifying expanded T cells in peripheral blood. Generated by immunoSEQ multiplex PCR, the TCRdb table keeps only in-frame clones and is missing some. The table shows 45,000 to 65,000 clones, with about 80% occurring only once. Material for sequencing was blood. Source of these receptors: a person between 18 and 75 years old in good health. CDR3s include the opening cysteine and the closing phenylalanine or tryptophan. The order of the fields is D gene, CDR3 length, J gene, clone size, V gene, CDR3 protein, CDR3 DNA. The D gene is left open where the match is weak. Clone size is shown for a subset of rows, as once, few, many or a class of expanded clone.

>.|14|TRBJ1-2|.|TRBV6-1
CASSDGSPLYGYTF
TGTGCCAGCAGTGACGGGTCCCCTCTCTATGGCTACACCTTC
>.|15|TRBJ2-3|.|TRBV9
CASSDGGHYTDTQYF
TGTGCCAGCAGCGATGGTGGTCACTACACAGATACGCAGTATTTT
>TRBD1|15|TRBJ1-3|.|TRBV30
CAWSGDSFPRDTIYF
TGTGCCTGGAGTGGGGACAGCTTCCCCCGGGACACCATATATTTT
>TRBD1|13|TRBJ1-2|medium-sized|TRBV29-1
CSVEEAGGYGYTF
TGCAGCGTTGAAGAAGCAGGGGGCTATGGCTACACCTTC
>TRBD1|15|TRBJ1-6|.|TRBV7-3
CASSTSTGVGSPLHF
TGTGCCAGCAGCACCTCGACAGGGGTCGGCTCACCCCTCCACTTT
>TRBD2|19|TRBJ2-1|.|TRBV9
CASSTPGLAGGKGINEQFF
TGTGCCAGCAGCACCCCGGGACTAGCGGGGGGCAAAGGAATTAATGAGCAGTTCTTC
>.|16|TRBJ2-3|.|TRBV10-2
CASQRRGTSPPDTQYF
TGCGCCAGCCAAAGACGTGGAACGTCCCCACCAGATACGCAGTATTTT
>.|14|TRBJ2-3|.|TRBV29-1
CSVGGQSSTDTQYF
TGCAGCGTTGGGGGCCAGAGTAGCACAGATACGCAGTATTTT
>TRBD2|17|TRBJ2-3|few|TRBV10-2
CASSEGIRLAGIYTQYF
TGCGCCAGCAGTGAAGGTATAAGACTAGCGGGGATATATACGCAGTATTTT
>TRBD1|14|TRBJ2-7|.|TRBV11-3
CASSETGDPYEQYF
TGTGCCAGCAGTGAGACAGGGGACCCCTACGAGCAGTACTTC
>TRBD1|14|TRBJ1-2|once|TRBV6-5
CASSLNRGRGGYTF
TGTGCCAGCAGTCTTAATAGGGGGCGCGGCGGCTACACCTTC
>TRBD1|11|TRBJ2-7|.|TRBV6-6
CASNDRGSEYF
TGTGCCAGCAATGACAGGGGTTCGGAGTACTTC
>.|13|TRBJ2-2|.|TRBV5-5
CASSLVGGRELFF
TGTGCCAGCAGCTTGGTCGGGGGCCGGGAGCTGTTTTTT
>TRBD1|14|TRBJ1-1|once|TRBV6-6
CASRKLDRAGEAFF
TGTGCCAGCAGGAAACTGGACAGGGCAGGTGAAGCTTTCTTT
>.|13|TRBJ1-1|.|TRBV19
CASSTTAGSEAFF
TGTGCCAGTAGTACCACCGCAGGCTCTGAAGCTTTCTTT
>TRBD2|15|TRBJ2-3|.|TRBV5-1
CASHRGGSGTDTQYF
TGCGCCAGCCACCGGGGCGGGAGTGGTACAGATACGCAGTATTTT
>.|16|TRBJ1-4|.|TRBV9
CASSLGPSGANEKLFF
TGTGCCAGCAGCCTAGGTCCTTCTGGCGCTAATGAAAAACTGTTTTTT
>TRBD2|17|TRBJ2-7|.|TRBV13
CASSRRAPGTKVYEQYF
TGTGCCAGCAGCCGCCGAGCCCCCGGGACTAAGGTCTACGAGCAGTACTTC
>.|14|TRBJ2-7|.|TRBV27
CASSLTRDNYEQYF
TGTGCCAGCAGTTTAACCAGAGACAATTACGAGCAGTACTTC
>.|15|TRBJ2-3|.|TRBV29-1
CSAEGDHGSLDTQYF
TGCAGCGCCGAGGGGGACCACGGGAGTCTCGATACGCAGTATTTT
>.|11|TRBJ2-1|.|TRBV10-2
CASSEHIYRFF
TGCGCCAGCAGTGAGCACATCTATAGGTTCTTC
>.|14|TRBJ2-1|.|TRBV6-4
CASSDSSQGPEQFF
TGTGCCAGCAGTGACTCGTCGCAGGGGCCGGAGCAGTTCTTC
>TRBD2|16|TRBJ2-7|.|TRBV14
CASSQASGPSSYEQYF
TGTGCCAGCAGCCAAGCTAGCGGACCAAGCTCCTACGAGCAGTACTTC
>.|11|TRBJ2-7|.|TRBV2
CAASGAYEQYF
TGTGCAGCGAGTGGGGCCTACGAGCAGTACTTC
>.|16|TRBJ2-7|.|TRBV23-1
CASSQSTTLLCYEQYF
TGCGCCAGCAGTCAATCGACGACTCTCCTATGCTACGAGCAGTACTTC
>TRBD1|15|TRBJ1-1|.|TRBV5-4
CASRRPGQRNTEAFF
TGTGCCAGCAGACGCCCGGGACAGAGGAACACTGAAGCTTTCTTT
>.|11|TRBJ1-1|.|TRBV4-1
CASSQGIRAFF
TGCGCCAGCAGCCAAGGGATCAGAGCTTTCTTT
>.|14|TRBJ2-5|.|TRBV30
CAWSAGAGQETQYF
TGTGCCTGGAGCGCGGGGGCCGGCCAAGAGACCCAGTACTTC
>.|15|TRBJ1-2|.|TRBV5-1
CASSRSYMEGRTTAF
TGCGCCAGCAGCCGGAGCTATATGGAGGGAAGAACCACTGCCTTC
>.|13|TRBJ2-7|.|TRBV5-1
CASSGGSLGEQYF
TGCGCCAGCAGCGGGGGATCCCTGGGGGAGCAGTACTTC
>.|15|TRBJ1-2|.|TRBV6-6
CASSYSFSEVYGYTF
TGTGCCAGCAGTTACTCGTTCAGTGAGGTCTATGGCTACACCTTC
>TRBD1|14|TRBJ1-6|.|TRBV6-1
CASRLQGGDSPLHF
TGTGCCAGCAGGTTACAGGGGGGGGATTCACCCCTCCACTTT
>.|15|TRBJ1-3|once|TRBV27
CASSSGPYSGNTIYF
TGTGCCAGCAGTTCGGGACCCTACTCTGGAAACACCATATATTTT
>.|14|TRBJ1-6|.|TRBV9
CASSVAADNSPLHF
TGTGCCAGCAGCGTAGCGGCAGATAATTCACCCCTCCACTTT
>TRBD2|21|TRBJ2-6|.|TRBV4-1
CASSQARPTSGGTRGANVLTF
TGCGCCAGCAGCCAGGCCCGACCTACTAGCGGGGGAACTCGTGGGGCCAACGTCCTGACTTTC
>.|12|TRBJ1-2|.|TRBV5-1
CASSRNSNGYTF
TGCGCCAGCAGCAGGAACAGTAATGGCTACACCTTC
>.|14|TRBJ1-2|.|TRBV10-3
CAISLRQVDYGYTF
TGTGCCATCTCGTTAAGACAGGTTGACTATGGCTACACCTTC
>.|13|TRBJ2-7|.|TRBV5-1
CASRPQRTYEQYF
TGCGCCAGCCGCCCACAGCGAACCTACGAGCAGTACTTC
>.|14|TRBJ2-1|.|TRBV29-1
CSVPAPSSYNEQFF
TGCAGCGTCCCGGCTCCTAGCTCCTACAATGAGCAGTTCTTC
>.|15|TRBJ1-4|.|TRBV30
CAWSESGSYNEKLFF
TGTGCCTGGAGTGAGAGCGGGAGCTATAATGAAAAACTGTTTTTT
>.|13|TRBJ2-2|.|TRBV11-3
CASSVSGTGELFF
TGTGCCAGCAGCGTATCAGGGACCGGGGAGCTGTTTTTT
>.|12|TRBJ1-2|.|TRBV29-1
CSIKDQNYGYTF
TGCAGCATAAAAGACCAAAACTATGGCTACACCTTC
>TRBD1|16|TRBJ2-1|once|TRBV7-3
CASSPFGTGDGNEQFF
TGTGCCAGCAGCCCGTTCGGGACAGGGGACGGAAATGAGCAGTTCTTC
>.|13|TRBJ2-7|.|TRBV5-1
CASSLGEGYEQYF
TGCGCCAGCAGCTTGGGCGAAGGCTACGAGCAGTACTTC
>.|13|TRBJ2-3|.|TRBV7-3
CASSLRGQDTQYF
TGTGCCAGCAGCTTAAGGGGGCAAGATACGCAGTATTTT
>.|13|TRBJ2-3|.|TRBV29-1
CSVSQGGTDTQYF
TGCAGCGTCTCCCAGGGGGGCACCGATACGCAGTATTTT
>TRBD1|16|TRBJ2-7|.|TRBV6-1
CASSGERQGAVYEQYF
TGTGCCAGCAGTGGTGAGAGACAGGGGGCAGTTTACGAGCAGTACTTC
>TRBD1|16|TRBJ2-1|.|TRBV10-1
CASSYDRDRGLNEQFF
TGCGCCAGCAGTTACGACCGGGACAGGGGGCTCAATGAGCAGTTCTTC
>.|15|TRBJ1-6|.|TRBV14
CASSQDPAGKSPLHF
TGTGCCAGCAGCCAAGATCCGGCAGGAAAATCACCCCTCCACTTT
>TRBD1|17|TRBJ2-1|.|TRBV7-8
CASSFAYGTGKEDEQFF
TGTGCCAGCAGCTTTGCCTACGGGACAGGGAAAGAAGATGAGCAGTTCTTC
>TRBD2|15|TRBJ2-1|.|TRBV7-8
CASSLAGGSGNEQFF
TGTGCCAGCAGCTTAGCGGGAGGGTCGGGTAATGAGCAGTTCTTC
>TRBD2|14|TRBJ2-3|.|TRBV7-6
CASSSSGPQHTQYF
TGTGCCAGCAGTTCTAGCGGACCCCAGCATACGCAGTATTTT
>.|13|TRBJ1-2|.|TRBV30
CAWTLQGNYGYTF
TGTGCCTGGACCCTGCAGGGAAATTATGGCTACACCTTC
>TRBD2|14|TRBJ2-1|once|TRBV27
CASSSSGRFNEQFF
TGTGCCAGCAGTTCTAGCGGGAGGTTCAATGAGCAGTTCTTC